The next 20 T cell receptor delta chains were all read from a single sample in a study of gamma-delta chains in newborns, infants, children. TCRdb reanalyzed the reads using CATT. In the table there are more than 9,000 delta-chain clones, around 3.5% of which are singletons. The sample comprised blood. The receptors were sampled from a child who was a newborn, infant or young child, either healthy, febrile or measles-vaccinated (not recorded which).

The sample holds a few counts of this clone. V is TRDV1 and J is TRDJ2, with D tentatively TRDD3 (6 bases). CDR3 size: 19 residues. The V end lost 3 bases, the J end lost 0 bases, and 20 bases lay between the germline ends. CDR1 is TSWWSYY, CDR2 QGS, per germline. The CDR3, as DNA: TGTGCTCTTGGGGATCATTCCTTCGGGGATGGCGCTTTGACAGCACAACTCTTCTTT. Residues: CALGDHSFGDGALTAQLFF.

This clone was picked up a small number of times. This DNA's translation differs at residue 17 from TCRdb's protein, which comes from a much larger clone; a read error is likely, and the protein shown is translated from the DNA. CDR3 DNA sequence: TGTGCCTGTGACACCGTAAGTGTAGCTGGGGGCTACACCGATAAACTCACCTTT. This sequence encodes CACDTVSVAGGYTDKLTF. The rearrangement uses TRDV2 and TRDJ1; 7 bases align to TRDD3. The CDR3 is 18 residues long. Germline CDR1 reads GEAIGNYY; CDR2 reads EKD.

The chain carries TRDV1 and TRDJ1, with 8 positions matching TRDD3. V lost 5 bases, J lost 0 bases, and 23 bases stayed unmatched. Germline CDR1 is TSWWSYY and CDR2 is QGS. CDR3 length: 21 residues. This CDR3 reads CALGSPFKGDRVFWHTDKLIF. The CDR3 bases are TGTGCTCTTGGGTCTCCCTTTAAGGGGGATAGGGTCTTTTGGCACACCGATAAACTCATCTTT.

The CDR3 nucleotides read TGTGCTCTTGGGGTCGGGGTTCCTCCCCCAGGTTTGGGGGGATGGCCAGTAGAACTCATCTTT. It encodes CALGVGVPPPGLGGWPVELIF. The chain joins TRDV1 to TRDJ1; 7 nucleotides line up with TRDD3. Losses at the gene ends were 4 bases for V and 9 bases for J; bases not matched to a gene: 32. In germline, CDR1 is TSWWSYY, CDR2 QGS. This CDR3 has 21 residues.

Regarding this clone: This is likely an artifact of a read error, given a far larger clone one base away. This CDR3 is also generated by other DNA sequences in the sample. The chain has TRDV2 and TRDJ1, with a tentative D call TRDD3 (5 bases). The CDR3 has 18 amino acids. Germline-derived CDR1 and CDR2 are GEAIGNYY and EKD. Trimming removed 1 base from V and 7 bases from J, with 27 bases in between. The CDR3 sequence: CACDTIPPHTGGSSKLIF. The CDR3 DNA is TGTGCCTGTGACACTATTCCACCGCATACTGGTGGAAGTAGTAAACTCATCTTT.

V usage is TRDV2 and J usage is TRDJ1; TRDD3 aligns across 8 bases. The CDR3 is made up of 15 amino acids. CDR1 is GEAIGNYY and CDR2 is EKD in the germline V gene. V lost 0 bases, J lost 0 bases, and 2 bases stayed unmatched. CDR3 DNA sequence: TGTGCCTGTGACACCGTACTGGGGGACACCGATAAACTCATCTTT. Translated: CACDTVLGDTDKLIF.

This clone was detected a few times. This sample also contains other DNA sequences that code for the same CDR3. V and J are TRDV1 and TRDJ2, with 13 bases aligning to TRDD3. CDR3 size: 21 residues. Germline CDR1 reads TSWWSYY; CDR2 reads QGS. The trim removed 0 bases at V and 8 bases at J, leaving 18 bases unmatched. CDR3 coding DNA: TGTGCTCTTGGGGAACTCCTCCCAGCGGCCACTGGGGGATACGCAGCGGCACAACTCTTCTTT. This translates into CALGELLPAATGGYAAAQLFF.

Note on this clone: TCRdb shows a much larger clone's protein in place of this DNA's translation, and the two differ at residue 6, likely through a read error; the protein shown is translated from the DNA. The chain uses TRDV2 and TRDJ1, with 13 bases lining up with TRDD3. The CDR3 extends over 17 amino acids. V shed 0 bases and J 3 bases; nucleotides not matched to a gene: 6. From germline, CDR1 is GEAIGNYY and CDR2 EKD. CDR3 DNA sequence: TGTGCCTGTGACACCGGGGGTACTGGGGGATACGCCGATAAACTCATCTTT. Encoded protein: CACDTGGTGGYADKLIF.

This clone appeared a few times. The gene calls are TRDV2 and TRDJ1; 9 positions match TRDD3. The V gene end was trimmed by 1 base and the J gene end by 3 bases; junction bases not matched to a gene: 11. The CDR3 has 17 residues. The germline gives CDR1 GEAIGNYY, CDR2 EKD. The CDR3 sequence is CACDTLSSRGYADKLIF. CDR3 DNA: TGTGCCTGTGACACGTTGTCTTCCCGGGGATACGCCGATAAACTCATCTTT.

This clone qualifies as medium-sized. CDR3 bases: TGTGCCTGTGACGTACTGGGGGATACGACAGCACAACTCTTCTTT. This translates into CACDVLGDTTAQLFF. The chain combines TRDV2 with TRDJ2, with 12 bases identical to TRDD3. With V trimmed by 3 bases and J by 4 bases, 2 bases remained unmatched. This CDR3 contains 15 residues. Germline V gene data show CDR1 as GEAIGNYY and CDR2 as EKD.

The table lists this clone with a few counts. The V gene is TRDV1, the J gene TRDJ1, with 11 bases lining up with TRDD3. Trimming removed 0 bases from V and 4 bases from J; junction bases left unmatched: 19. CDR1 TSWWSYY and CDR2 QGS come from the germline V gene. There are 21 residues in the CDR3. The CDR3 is CALGELLQYVGGGYACDKLIF. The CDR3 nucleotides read TGTGCTCTTGGGGAACTCCTACAATACGTTGGTGGGGGATACGCCTGCGATAAACTCATCTTT.

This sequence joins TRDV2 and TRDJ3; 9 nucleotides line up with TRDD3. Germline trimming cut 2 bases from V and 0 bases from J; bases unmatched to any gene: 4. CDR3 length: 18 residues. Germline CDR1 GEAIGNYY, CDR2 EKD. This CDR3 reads CACDNTGGRSWDTRQMFF. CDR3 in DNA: TGTGCCTGTGACAATACTGGGGGACGCTCCTGGGACACCCGACAGATGTTTTTC.

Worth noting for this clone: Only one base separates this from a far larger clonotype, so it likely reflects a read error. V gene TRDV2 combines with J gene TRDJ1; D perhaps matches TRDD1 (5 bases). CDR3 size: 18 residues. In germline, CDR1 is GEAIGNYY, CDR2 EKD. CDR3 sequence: CARDTLGNARPDTDKLIF. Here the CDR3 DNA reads TGTGCCCGTGACACTCTCGGAAATGCTAGACCTGACACCGATAAACTCATCTTT.

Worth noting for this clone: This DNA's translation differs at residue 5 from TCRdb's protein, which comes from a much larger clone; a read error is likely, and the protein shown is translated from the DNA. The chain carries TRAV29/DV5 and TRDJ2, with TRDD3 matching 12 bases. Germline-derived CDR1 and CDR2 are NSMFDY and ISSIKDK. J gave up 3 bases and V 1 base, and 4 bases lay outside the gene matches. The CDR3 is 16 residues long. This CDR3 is CAASCWGIRVTAQLFF. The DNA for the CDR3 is TGTGCAGCAAGCTGCTGGGGGATACGGGTGACAGCACAACTCTTCTTT.

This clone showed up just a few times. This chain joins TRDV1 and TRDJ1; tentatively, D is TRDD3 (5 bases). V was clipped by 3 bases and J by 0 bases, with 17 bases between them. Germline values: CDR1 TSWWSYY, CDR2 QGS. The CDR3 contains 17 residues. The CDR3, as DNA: TGTGCTCTTGGGGAGCAGTGGGGACCAACGTACACCGATAAACTCATCTTT. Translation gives CALGEQWGPTYTDKLIF.

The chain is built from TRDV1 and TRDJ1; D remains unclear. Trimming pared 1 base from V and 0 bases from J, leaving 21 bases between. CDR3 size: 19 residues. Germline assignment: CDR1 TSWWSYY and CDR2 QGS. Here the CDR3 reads CALGEPLPPATHDTDKLIF. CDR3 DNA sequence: TGTGCTCTTGGGGAACCGCTCCCTCCAGCCACACACGACACCGATAAACTCATCTTT.

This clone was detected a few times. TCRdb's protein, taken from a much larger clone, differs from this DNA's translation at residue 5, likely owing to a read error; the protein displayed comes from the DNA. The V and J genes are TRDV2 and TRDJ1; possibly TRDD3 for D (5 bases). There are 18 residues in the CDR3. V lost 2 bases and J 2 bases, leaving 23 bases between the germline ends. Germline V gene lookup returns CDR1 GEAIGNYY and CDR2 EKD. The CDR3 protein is CACDNGFGERKATDKLIF. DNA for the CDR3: TGTGCCTGTGACAACGGATTCGGGGAAAGGAAGGCAACCGATAAACTCATCTTT.

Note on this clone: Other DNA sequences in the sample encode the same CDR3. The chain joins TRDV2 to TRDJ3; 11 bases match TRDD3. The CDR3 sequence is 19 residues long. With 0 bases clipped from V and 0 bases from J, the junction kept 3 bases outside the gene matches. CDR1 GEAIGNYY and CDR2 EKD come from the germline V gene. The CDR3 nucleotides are TGTGCCTGTGACACCTTGGGGGATACGAGCTCCTGGGACACCCGACAGATGTTTTTC. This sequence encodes CACDTLGDTSSWDTRQMFF.

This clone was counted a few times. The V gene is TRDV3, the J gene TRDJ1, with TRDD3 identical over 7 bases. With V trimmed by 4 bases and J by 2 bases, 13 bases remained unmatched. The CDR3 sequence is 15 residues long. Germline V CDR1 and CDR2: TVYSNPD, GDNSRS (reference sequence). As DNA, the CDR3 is TGTGCCTGTACGTTCCGGGGGATGAGGACCGATAAACTCATCTTT. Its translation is CACTFRGMRTDKLIF.

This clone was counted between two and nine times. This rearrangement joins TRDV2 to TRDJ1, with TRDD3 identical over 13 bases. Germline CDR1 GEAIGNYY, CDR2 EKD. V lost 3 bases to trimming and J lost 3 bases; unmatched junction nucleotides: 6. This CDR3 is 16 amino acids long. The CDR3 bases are TGTGCCTGTGACGCCCTACTGGGGGATACGGCCGATAAACTCATCTTT. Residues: CACDALLGDTADKLIF.